This entry lists 2 T cell receptor beta chains sequenced from one sample in a study of cytomegalovirus exposure and HLA in healthy donors (dated by TCRdb to about 2017). Libraries came from the immunoSEQ multiplex PCR assay. The multiplex PCR relied on a mix of 60 forward primers for TCR Vbeta segments and 13 reverse primers for TCR Jbeta segments. Imported from immuneACCESS, the table was reduced by TCRdb to in-frame sequences with V and J called. These copies leave out some clones; in studies compared against another copy, an unresolved V gene accounts for under half, and the cause of the remainder is not known. The sample table lists about 160,000 clones, around four fifths of them with a count of one. 1.3% of the sample is taken by the ten largest. Sequencing input: PBMCs. The receptor set was obtained from a man aged 25 to 40 in good health and CMV-seronegative.

The chain has TRBV29-1 and TRBJ2-7, with 8 nucleotides matching TRBD1. The V and J ends lost 5 bases and 3 bases, in that order; junction bases with no gene match: 12. This CDR3 contains 15 residues. Germline V gene sequence: CDR1 SQVTM, CDR2 ANQGSEA. In DNA, the CDR3 is TGCAGCGTTATTCTGCTTGACAGGGGATACTACGAGCAGTACTTC. It is translated as CSVILLDRGYYEQYF.

For this clone: Other nucleotide sequences in the sample specify the same CDR3. V is TRBV7-6 and J is TRBJ1-1; TRBD1 matches at 9 bases. This CDR3 region has 14 residues. Germline loops: CDR1 SGHVS, CDR2 FNYEAQ. J lost 4 bases, V lost 2 bases, and 2 bases had no gene match. This CDR3 reads CASSLTGGGTEAFF. Here the CDR3 DNA reads TGTGCCAGCAGCTTAACAGGGGGCGGCACTGAAGCTTTCTTT.